The rows below give T cell receptor beta chains drawn from one sample of a study of control samples from healthy donors and cancer patients. Clones were sequenced by immunoSEQ multiplex PCR, and TCRdb holds only the in-frame ones, with some missing. The data show 100,000 to 120,000 clones, around 82% seen once. The source material was blood. These TCRs come from a woman aged 45-60 years in good health. CDR3s include the opening cysteine and the closing phenylalanine or tryptophan. The order of the fields is CDR3 length, D gene, clone size, V gene, J gene, CDR3 DNA, CDR3 protein. The D gene is left open where the match is weak. The listing skips clone size in some rows; elsewhere it reads once, few, many or a size class.

16	NA	many	TRBV19	TRBJ1-5	TGTGCCAGTACCCTAAGGTGGGGGAAAAGCAATCAGCCCCAGCATTTT	CASTLRWGKSNQPQHF
14	TRBD1	NA	TRBV29-1	TRBJ2-3	TGCAGCGCCGCGGGACAGGGGGTTGGGGATACGCAGTATTTT	CSAAGQGVGDTQYF
13	NA	NA	TRBV18	TRBJ2-5	TGTGCCAGCTCACCGGCAGGCCAAGAGACCCAGTACTTC	CASSPAGQETQYF
17	NA	NA	TRBV4-3	TRBJ1-2	TGCGCCAGCAGCCCACGTGGCGGATCGGGTTGGGCCTATGGCTACACCTTC	CASSPRGGSGWAYGYTF
15	NA	NA	TRBV6-6	TRBJ1-5	TGTGCCAGCAGTTACGTTCTGGAGGGCAATCAGCCCCAGCATTTT	CASSYVLEGNQPQHF
15	NA	NA	TRBV7-9	TRBJ1-4	TGTGCCAGCAGCTCCTGGGGGGCCTCTAATGAAAAACTGTTTTTT	CASSSWGASNEKLFF
14	NA	NA	TRBV13	TRBJ2-1	TGTGCCAGCAGCTTAGGGCCCTTGAGAAGCGGGCGATTCTTC	CASSLGPLRSGRFF
17	TRBD2	many	TRBV6-2/TRBV6-3	TRBJ2-5	TGTGCCAGCAGCCTCCATAGACTAGCGGGCGAACAAGAGACCCAGTACTTC	CASSLHRLAGEQETQYF
15	NA	NA	TRBV4-1	TRBJ2-1	TGCGCCAGCAGCCAACCTCAGAGTGGGTACAATGAGCAGTTCTTC	CASSQPQSGYNEQFF
12	NA	few	TRBV19	TRBJ2-1	TGTGCCAGTACCCAATGGGGAAATGAGCAGTTCTTC	CASTQWGNEQFF
13	NA	NA	TRBV11-3	TRBJ1-5	TGTGCCAGCAGCTTGACAGCGGGTCAGCCCCAGCATTTT	CASSLTAGQPQHF
12	NA	NA	TRBV30	TRBJ1-2	TGTGCCTGCGCACAGGGATACTATGGCTACACCTTC	CACAQGYYGYTF
16	TRBD2	NA	TRBV7-9	TRBJ2-1	TGTGCCAGCAGCTCACAAGCGGGGGTCTTCCTCAATGAGCAGTTCTTC	CASSSQAGVFLNEQFF
18	TRBD2	NA	TRBV18	TRBJ2-2	TGTGCCAGCTCACGTGCGGGAGCATTGGACGCGAACACCGGGGAGCTGTTTTTT	CASSRAGALDANTGELFF
19	TRBD2	NA	TRBV2	TRBJ2-3	TGTGCCACAGAGAGTTATTGGGCTAGCGGGGGGGAAAGCACAGATACGCAGTATTTT	CATESYWASGGESTDTQYF
13	TRBD1	NA	TRBV12-3/TRBV12-4	TRBJ1-2	TGTGCCAGCAGTTCACAGGGGTTTTATGGCTACACCTTC	CASSSQGFYGYTF
11	NA	NA	TRBV4-2	TRBJ2-3	TGTGCCAGCAGCCAGGGAGATACGCAGTATTTT	CASSQGDTQYF
16	TRBD2	once	TRBV19	TRBJ2-3	TGTGCCAGTAGGCTCCTAGCGGGAGTGAACCCAGATACGCAGTATTTT	CASRLLAGVNPDTQYF
14	NA	NA	TRBV5-1	TRBJ2-7	TGCGCCAGCTTTAGAACGGACGGGCCCTACGAGCAGTACTTC	CASFRTDGPYEQYF
14	NA	NA	TRBV7-2	TRBJ2-3	TGTGCCAGCAGCTTAGGGGAAACCACAGATACGCAGTATTTT	CASSLGETTDTQYF
13	NA	NA	TRBV12-3/TRBV12-4	TRBJ1-2	TGTGCCAGCAGTTTAGGCGCTAACTATGGCTACACCTTC	CASSLGANYGYTF
14	TRBD1	NA	TRBV15	TRBJ1-4	TGTGCCACCAGCAGGGACAGGGTGCTTGAAAAACTGTTTTTT	CATSRDRVLEKLFF
16	TRBD1	few	TRBV5-6	TRBJ2-3	TGTGCCAGCAGCTTGGAATTGGGACAGGGGGCAGATACGCAGTATTTT	CASSLELGQGADTQYF
15	NA	NA	TRBV18	TRBJ2-5	TGTGCCAGCTCACTGGGCGGGTCGGAGGAAGAGACCCAGTACTTC	CASSLGGSEEETQYF
16	TRBD1	NA	TRBV15	TRBJ1-1	TGTGCCACCAGCAGATTACCCTGGACAGGGCTTGCTGAAGCTTTCTTT	CATSRLPWTGLAEAFF
15	NA	once	TRBV7-9	TRBJ1-4	TGTGCCAGCAGCTTAGTCGGGGGTGCTAATGAAAAACTGTTTTTT	CASSLVGGANEKLFF
13	NA	NA	TRBV19	TRBJ1-2	TGTGCCAGTAGTATCGACAGTTTTTATGGCTACACCTTC	CASSIDSFYGYTF
13	NA	once	TRBV6-6	TRBJ2-5	TGTGCCAGCAGTTACCCAGGGGAGAAGACCCAGTACTTC	CASSYPGEKTQYF
16	TRBD2	NA	TRBV12-5	TRBJ2-7	TGTGCTAGTGGTCCGAGCGGGAGGGTAAACTCCTACGAGCAGTACTTC	CASGPSGRVNSYEQYF
15	TRBD1	NA	TRBV5-1	TRBJ1-1	TGCGCCAGCAGCGAATCCGGGACAGGGTTTACTGAAGCTTTCTTT	CASSESGTGFTEAFF
16	NA	NA	TRBV5-6	TRBJ1-2	TGTGCCAGCAGCTTAGACGTGGCCGATGCTAACTATGGCTACACCTTC	CASSLDVADANYGYTF
14	NA	NA	TRBV11-3	TRBJ1-1	TGTGCCAGCAGCTTCGGACAGACGAACACTGAAGCTTTCTTT	CASSFGQTNTEAFF
13	NA	once	TRBV7-2	TRBJ2-1	TGTGCCAGCAGCTTAGTGGGGCAGGCTGAGCAGTTCTTC	CASSLVGQAEQFF
14	TRBD2	NA	TRBV6-4	TRBJ2-3	TGTGCCAGCAGTAGGGCTAGCGGGAGAGATACGCAGTATTTT	CASSRASGRDTQYF
17	NA	NA	TRBV7-3	TRBJ2-2	TGTGCCAGCAGCTTAACACCACAGGGAGCGAACACCGGGGAGCTGTTTTTT	CASSLTPQGANTGELFF
15	NA	NA	TRBV6-5	TRBJ2-7	TGTGCCAGCAGTTACTCTGGCGGAGAGTTCTACGAGCAGTACTTC	CASSYSGGEFYEQYF
13	NA	NA	TRBV12-3/TRBV12-4	TRBJ2-3	TGTGCCAGCGCTGGGTGGGCGGGAGATACGCAGTATTTT	CASAGWAGDTQYF
14	TRBD1	NA	TRBV3-1/TRBV3-2	TRBJ2-7	TGTGCCAGCAGCCCGGGGACAGGGGCCTACGAGCAGTACTTC	CASSPGTGAYEQYF
12	NA	NA	TRBV27	TRBJ2-7	TGTGCCAGCAGCCATACCCCTTACGAGCAGTACTTC	CASSHTPYEQYF
18	TRBD1	NA	TRBV9	TRBJ2-3	TGTGCCAGCAGCGTAGATCCAGGGGGTACCCTCAAGGGGGATACGCAGTATTTT	CASSVDPGGTLKGDTQYF
13	NA	once	TRBV12-3/TRBV12-4	TRBJ1-1	TGTGCCAGCAGTCCACAGGAGAACACTGAAGCTTTCTTT	CASSPQENTEAFF
16	NA	NA	TRBV7-2	TRBJ2-2	TGTGCCAGCAGCGCCGACTTGGAATGGAGGTCCGGGGAGCTGTTTTTT	CASSADLEWRSGELFF
17	NA	NA	TRBV5-4	TRBJ2-3	TGTGCCAGCAGACCCAGCGGAACCTTCGCTAGCACAGATACGCAGTATTTT	CASRPSGTFASTDTQYF
13	TRBD1	few	TRBV6-5	TRBJ2-7	TGTGCCACCCGAGGGGACAGGGTCTACGAGCAGTACTTC	CATRGDRVYEQYF
15	TRBD2	NA	TRBV5-4	TRBJ2-5	TGTGCCAGCAGCTTTGCCGCGGGGGGACGAGAGACCCAGTACTTC	CASSFAAGGRETQYF
15	TRBD1	NA	TRBV5-5	TRBJ2-7	TGTGCCAGCAGCTTGGGGGACAGGGTGGTACTCGAGCAGTACTTC	CASSLGDRVVLEQYF
15	TRBD1	NA	TRBV7-2	TRBJ1-2	TGTGCCAGCAGGGGGACAGGGGGCGCCTTAAATGGCTACACCTTC	CASRGTGGALNGYTF
12	TRBD1	NA	TRBV3-1/TRBV3-2	TRBJ1-2	TGTGCCAGCAGCACAGGGGTGGATGGCTACACCTTC	CASSTGVDGYTF
18	TRBD2	NA	TRBV2	TRBJ2-5	TGTGCCAGCAACCCCGGCCTACTAGCGGGGACCCGCCAAGAGACCCAGTACTTC	CASNPGLLAGTRQETQYF
13	NA	NA	TRBV27	TRBJ2-2	TGTGCCAGCAGTCCGGACTTGCCCGGGGAGCTGTTTTTT	CASSPDLPGELFF
14	NA	NA	TRBV2	TRBJ2-5	TGTGCCACCCGGGGGGCCCCTGACCGAGAGACCCAGTACTTC	CATRGAPDRETQYF
13	NA	NA	TRBV5-4	TRBJ2-2	TGTGCCAGCAGCTTAGAACACGCCGGGGAGCTGTTTTTT	CASSLEHAGELFF
13	TRBD2	few	TRBV2	TRBJ2-1	TGTGCCAGCAGCCTGGGGACTACCTCCGAGCAGTTCTTC	CASSLGTTSEQFF